What follows are 13 T cell receptor beta chains derived from one specimen sequenced in a study of identical twins. Each CDR3 protein gets one entry after TCRdb re-called the 5' RACE reads with MiXCR. The table records about 450,000 distinct CDR3 sequences, about a fifth of them present only once. The sequenced sample consisted of naive T cells sorted from blood. The receptors shown here come from a man aged 50 or older in good health.

V and J are TRBV9 and TRBJ2-7; TRBD1 aligns across 9 bases. The germline V gene encodes CDR1 SGDLS and CDR2 YYNGEE. The CDR3 has 16 amino acids. V dropped 0 bases and J dropped 2; count of bases not matched to a gene: 6. The CDR3 here is CASSVGSGQGAYEQYF. The CDR3 DNA reads as TGTGCCAGCAGCGTAGGGTCGGGACAGGGTGCCTACGAGCAGTACTTC.

This clonotype occurred a few times. V is TRBV5-1 and J is TRBJ2-7, with TRBD2 matching over 12 bases. With V trimmed by 5 bases and J by 6 bases, 18 bases remained unmatched. The germline V gene encodes CDR1 SGHRS and CDR2 YFSETQ. This CDR3 contains 18 residues. As DNA, the CDR3 is TGCGCCAGCAGTAGCGGACTAGCGGGGTCCGCGGGGTTTGGCGAGCAGTACTTC. Translated: CASSSGLAGSAGFGEQYF.

This chain links TRBV14 with TRBJ2-4; D possibly matches TRBD1 or TRBD2 (6 bases each). The CDR3 runs 16 residues. The germline V gene has CDR1 SGHDN and CDR2 FVKESK. V shed 6 bases and J shed 9 bases, with 24 bases lying between them. CDR3 nucleotides: TGTGCCAGCAGTCTCACAGGCCGGACAGTCGGGGGCATTCAGTACTTC. Translated, it gives CASSLTGRTVGGIQYF.

There are a few counts of this clonotype. This chain uses TRBV6-2 or TRBV6-3 with TRBJ1-2; D is possibly TRBD1 (5 bases). With 1 base removed from V and 2 bases from J, the gap between germline ends came to 11 bases. CDR1 and CDR2 (germline): MNHEY, SVGEGT. The CDR3 covers 15 residues. CDR3 nucleotides: TGTGCCAGCAGTTACTGGGGCTCAGACAACTATGGCTACACCTTC. It is translated as CASSYWGSDNYGYTF.

This clonotype was counted a few times. This chain uses TRBV15 with TRBJ1-1; maybe TRBD1 (5 bases). Germline V gene sequence: CDR1 LNHNV, CDR2 YYDKDF (reference sequence). The CDR3 contains 15 residues. V shed 0 bases and J shed 4 bases, with 12 bases lying between them. CDR3 loop: CATSRDWGLGTEAFF. CDR3 nucleotide sequence: TGTGCCACCAGCAGAGATTGGGGGTTAGGCACTGAAGCTTTCTTT.

This clonotype has only a few counts. V usage is TRBV7-9 and J usage is TRBJ2-1; 14 bases agree with TRBD2. V dropped 4 bases and J dropped 7; count of bases not matched to a gene: 6. Germline values: CDR1 SEHNR, CDR2 FQNEAQ (reference sequence). This CDR3 is built from 16 residues. The CDR3 region has the DNA TGTGCCAGCAGCTCCCCGGGACTAGCGGGGGTTAATGAGCAGTTCTTC. It translates to CASSSPGLAGVNEQFF. Drawing the rest from reference TRBV7-9 and TRBJ2-1, the complete variable domain is DTGVSQNPRHKITKRGQNVTFRCDPISEHNRLYWYRQTLGQGPEFLTYFQNEAQLEKSRLLSDRFSAERPKGSFSTLEIQRTEQGDSAMYLCASSSPGLAGVNEQFFGPGTRLTVL.

This clonotype was recorded many times. The chain has TRBV4-1 and TRBJ1-5, with D perhaps matching TRBD1 (5 bases). The germline gives CDR1 MGHRA, CDR2 YSYEKL. The V and J ends lost 3 bases and 9 bases respectively, with 18 bases between them. The CDR3 consists of 15 residues. In nucleotides, the CDR3 is TGCGCCAGCAGCCAGCTAGTCACAGGCGCCGGGCCCCAGCATTTT. This gives the protein CASSQLVTGAGPQHF.

The chain joins TRBV3-1 to TRBJ2-7; 7 bases match TRBD2. CDR1 and CDR2 from the germline V gene are LGHDT and YNNKEL (reference sequence). The V and J ends lost 0 bases and 4 bases, in that order; junction bases with no gene match: 3. There are 14 residues in the CDR3. The CDR3 nucleotides read TGTGCCAGCAGCCAAGAGGGCGGGGGATACGAGCAGTACTTC. Translating it yields CASSQEGGGYEQYF.

The gene calls are TRBV5-5 and TRBJ2-7, with 11 bases aligning to TRBD2. The length of the CDR3 is 15 residues. The V and J ends lost 4 bases and 0 bases, in that order; junction bases with no gene match: 3. Germline V gives CDR1 SGHKS, CDR2 YYEKEE (reference sequence). The CDR3 spells CASSAGLAASYEQYF. The DNA of the CDR3 is TGTGCCAGCAGCGCGGGACTAGCGGCCTCCTACGAGCAGTACTTC.

The genes are TRBV4-1 and TRBJ2-3, with a weak D call TRBD2 (5 bases). The CDR3 totals 15 residues. The V gene lost 3 bases and the J gene lost 2 bases, with 12 bases spanning the gap. Germline values: CDR1 MGHRA, CDR2 YSYEKL. CDR3 protein: CASSHRGRLTDTQYF. CDR3 coding DNA: TGCGCCAGCAGCCACCGAGGGCGGCTCACAGATACGCAGTATTTT.

This clonotype was recorded at least ten times. The chain carries TRBV20-1 and TRBJ1-5; tentative D call: TRBD1 (6 bases). The CDR3 runs to 15 residues. CDR1 is DFQATT, CDR2 SNEGSKA, per germline (reference sequence). Trimming stripped 1 base from V and 0 bases from J, with 10 bases between. In nucleotides, the CDR3 is TGCAGTGCTAGAGCAGGGGCTTATAGCAATCAGCCCCAGCATTTT. Its translation is CSARAGAYSNQPQHF.

The rearrangement uses TRBV12-3 or TRBV12-4 and TRBJ2-2, with 8 bases identical to TRBD1. CDR3 length equals 14 residues. Trimming removed 6 bases from V and 6 bases from J; junction bases left unmatched: 6. CDR3 sequence (DNA): TGTGCCAGCAGGTCGACAGGGGACCCCGGGGAGCTGTTTTTT. This encodes CASRSTGDPGELFF.

The chain is built from TRBV11-2 and TRBJ2-7; D not certain. Trimming stripped 5 bases from V and 7 bases from J, with 9 bases between. This CDR3 region has 11 residues. Germline V gene lookup returns CDR1 SGHAT and CDR2 FQNNGV. The CDR3 reads CASSRFLEQYF. CDR3 bases: TGTGCCAGCAGCAGGTTCCTAGAGCAGTACTTC.